Presented here are 11 T cell receptor beta chains from one specimen sequenced in a study of neurological immune-mediated disorders (dated by TCRdb to about 2019). The library was generated by 5' RACE. TCRdb names Illumina HiSeq 2500 as the instrument used. Using fastp at Q25 and MiXCR, TCRdb reprocessed the public reads and kept productive beta chains. One record per CDR3 amino acid sequence lists the most common genes and DNA. This sample lists roughly 34,000 distinct CDR3 sequences; 4.6% were detected once. The top ten constitute about 21% of the sample. The sample comprised PBMCs. These receptors were collected from a man between 18 and 35 years old in good health.

This clonotype has ten or more counts. The gene calls are TRBV7-3 and TRBJ1-1; 8 positions agree with TRBD1. The germline V gene has CDR1 SGHTA and CDR2 FQGTGA. With 11 bases clipped from V and 1 base from J, the junction kept 6 bases outside the gene matches. The CDR3 extends over 13 amino acids. The CDR3 DNA is TGTGCCTCCGGACAGGGTCCGAACACTGAAGCTTTCTTT. Its translation: CASGQGPNTEAFF.

This clonotype appeared many times. The chain recombines TRBV5-1 with TRBJ2-7; 8 bases map to TRBD1. This CDR3 spans 14 amino acids. Germline loops: CDR1 SGHRS, CDR2 YFSETQ. The V and J ends lost 7 bases and 7 bases, in that order; junction bases with no gene match: 13. This CDR3 reads CASAYGQGKGEQYF. The CDR3 DNA reads as TGCGCCAGCGCTTATGGACAGGGTAAAGGGGAGCAGTACTTC.

This clonotype was seen at least ten times. This chain links TRBV11-2 with TRBJ2-5, with D perhaps matching TRBD2 (6 bases). Trimming cost V 5 bases and J 1 base, with 11 bases left between them. The germline gives CDR1 SGHAT, CDR2 FQNNGV. CDR3 length: 14 residues. CDR3 DNA: TGTGCCAGCAGCGACGGGAGCCTCCAAGAGACCCAGTACTTC. This translates into CASSDGSLQETQYF.

This clonotype was picked up many times. In DNA form, the CDR3 reads TGTGCCATCAGTGAGTCTTTAAGGGCTGGGGATCAGCCCCAGCATTTT. It is translated as CAISESLRAGDQPQHF. The genes are TRBV10-3 and TRBJ1-5; no firm D call. Germline loops: CDR1 ENHRY, CDR2 SYGVKD. Trimming took off 0 bases at V and 5 bases at J, with 14 bases between the two ends. This CDR3 contains 16 residues.

This clonotype was picked up many times. J is TRBJ2-1 and V is TRBV5-1, with D perhaps matching TRBD1 (5 bases). This CDR3 has 14 amino acids. Trimming removed 0 bases from V and 7 bases from J, with 11 bases in between. Germline CDR1 is SGHRS and CDR2 is YFSETQ. CDR3 region: CASSLDWQGNEQFF. The CDR3, as DNA: TGCGCCAGCAGCTTGGATTGGCAGGGAAATGAGCAGTTCTTC. Looking up the rest from reference TRBV5-1 and TRBJ2-1 gives the full variable domain: KAGVTQTPRYLIKTRGQQVTLSCSPISGHRSVSWYQQTPGQGLQFLFEYFSETQRNKGNFPGRFSGRQFSNSRSEMNVSTLELGDSALYLCASSLDWQGNEQFFGPGTRLTVL.

This clonotype was observed at least ten times. This chain links TRBV12-3 or TRBV12-4 with TRBJ2-7; 7 positions match TRBD1. The CDR3 sequence is 15 residues long. The J segment lost 0 bases and the V segment lost 4 bases, leaving 6 bases of the junction unmatched. CDR3 amino acids: CASSSRQGHSYEQYF. Written as DNA, the CDR3 is TGTGCCAGCAGTTCCAGACAGGGCCACTCCTACGAGCAGTACTTC.

There are many counts of this clonotype. Here the CDR3 reads CSARPKGSGELFF. The CDR3 DNA reads TGCAGTGCTAGACCCAAAGGTTCCGGGGAGCTGTTTTTT. V and J are TRBV20-1 and TRBJ2-2; D uncertain. V lost 2 bases to trimming and J lost 6 bases, with 10 bases between them. CDR1 DFQATT and CDR2 SNEGSKA come from the germline V gene (reference sequence). The CDR3 is 13 residues long.

This clonotype occurred many times. The CDR3 nucleotides read TGTGCCAGCAGCTACAACACAGGGACCTACGGCTACACCTTC. It is translated as CASSYNTGTYGYTF. The J gene is TRBJ1-2, the V gene TRBV7-9; D may be TRBD1 (6 bases). Germline CDR1 reads SEHNR; CDR2 reads FQNEAQ (reference sequence). The V gene lost 4 bases and the J gene lost 8 bases, with 17 bases spanning the gap. The CDR3 sequence is 14 residues long.

Many counts were recorded for this clonotype. This rearrangement joins TRBV20-1 to TRBJ2-3; the match to TRBD1 covers 9 bases. The CDR3 length is 14 residues. V was clipped by 6 bases and J by 7 bases; unmatched bases: 11. CDR1 and CDR2 from the germline V gene are DFQATT and SNEGSKA (reference sequence). For the CDR3, the DNA is TGCAGTGCAACCCGACAGGGGGACGTCTATACGCAGTATTTT. Residues: CSATRQGDVYTQYF.

This clonotype is medium-sized. This chain joins TRBV20-1 and TRBJ2-5, with 10 bases lining up with TRBD2. The V gene end was trimmed by 7 bases and the J gene end by 7 bases; junction bases not matched to a gene: 6. The CDR3 spans 12 residues. In germline, CDR1 is DFQATT, CDR2 SNEGSKA (reference sequence). CDR3 coding DNA: TGCAGTGGGACTAGCGGTCCGGGGACCCAGTACTTC. Its protein is CSGTSGPGTQYF.

This clonotype was seen many times. V is TRBV10-3 and J is TRBJ1-5, with D possibly matching TRBD1 (5 bases). The V gene lost 5 bases and the J gene lost 4 bases, with 9 bases spanning the gap. The CDR3 loop spans 13 amino acids. The germline CDR1 and CDR2 sequences are ENHRY and SYGVKD. CDR3 in DNA: TGTGCCATCAGTCCCGGGGCGAATCAGCCCCAGCATTTT. This translates into CAISPGANQPQHF.